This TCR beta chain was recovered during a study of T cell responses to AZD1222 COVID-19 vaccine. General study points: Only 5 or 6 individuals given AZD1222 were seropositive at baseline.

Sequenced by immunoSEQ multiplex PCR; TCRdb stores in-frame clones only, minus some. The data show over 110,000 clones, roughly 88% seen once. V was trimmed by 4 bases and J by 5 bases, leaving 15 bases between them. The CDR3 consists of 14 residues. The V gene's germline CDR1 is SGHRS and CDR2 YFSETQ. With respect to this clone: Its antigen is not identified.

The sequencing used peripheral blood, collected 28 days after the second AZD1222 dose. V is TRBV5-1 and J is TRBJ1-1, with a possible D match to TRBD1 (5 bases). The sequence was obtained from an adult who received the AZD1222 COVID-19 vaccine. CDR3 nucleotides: TGCGCCAGCAGCCCGGGAACCCAGGGTACTGAAGCTTTCTTT. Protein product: CASSPGTQGTEAFF.